A single sample gave rise to the 11 T cell receptor beta chains below, sequenced in a study of blood T cells in healthy people across ages. Primers used in a second PCR of roughly 7 to 12 cycles were a sample-barcoded 5' primer and a J-beta primer mix. MiXCR, run by TCRdb on the 5' RACE reads, gives a single entry per CDR3 protein. This table has about 510,000 distinct CDR3 sequences, 25% to 35% appearing once. The data were also submitted as part of a second study, on T cells of mothers and their children.

Sequenced sample: blood. All receptors come from a boy between 2 and 10 years old in good health.

The chain employs TRBV29-1 and TRBJ2-3; no clear D. CDR1 is SQVTM, CDR2 ANQGSEA, per germline. Trimming pared 6 bases from V and 1 base from J, leaving 2 bases between. The CDR3 is 10 amino acids. Written as DNA, the CDR3 is TGCAGCGTCCGCACAGATACGCAGTATTTT. Its translation: CSVRTDTQYF.

The chain employs TRBV20-1 and TRBJ2-4; 10 nucleotides match TRBD2. Trimming cost V 4 bases and J 0 bases; bases outside gene matches: 9. Germline V CDR1 and CDR2: DFQATT, SNEGSKA (reference sequence). CDR3 length equals 17 residues. Here the CDR3 reads CSAMVSGGTLAKNIQYF. CDR3 DNA sequence: TGCAGTGCTATGGTTAGCGGGGGGACTCTAGCCAAAAACATTCAGTACTTC.

This clonotype came up a few times. The chain joins TRBV12-3 or TRBV12-4 to TRBJ1-4; 8 bases agree with TRBD1. Trimming cost V 6 bases and J 5 bases; bases outside gene matches: 5. The length of the CDR3 is 14 residues. CDR3 sequence (DNA): TGTGCCAGCAGAACGGACAGGGCCAATGAAAAACTGTTTTTT. Its protein product is CASRTDRANEKLFF.

The V call is TRBV7-2, the J call TRBJ1-6; 8 bases are a match to TRBD1. This CDR3 is 15 amino acids long. Losses at the gene ends were 1 base for V and 9 bases for J; bases not matched to a gene: 5. In germline, CDR1 is SGHTA, CDR2 FQGNSA. The CDR3 DNA is TGTGCCAGCAGCTTAGTAGGACAGGGCGGTTCACCCCTCCACTTT. This translates into CASSLVGQGGSPLHF.

This clonotype was seen a few times. The V gene is TRBV3-1, the J gene TRBJ1-1; D call uncertain. CDR3 length: 17 residues. Germline V lookup: CDR1 LGHDT, CDR2 YNNKEL (reference sequence). The V gene lost 2 bases and the J gene lost 1 base, with 17 bases spanning the gap. The chain's CDR3 is CASSQNPFEPANTEAFF. The CDR3 DNA is TGTGCCAGCAGCCAAAACCCCTTTGAGCCAGCGAACACTGAAGCTTTCTTT.

V gene TRBV20-1 combines with J gene TRBJ1-1; TRBD1 matches at 12 bases. Germline trimming cut 1 base from V and 1 base from J; bases unmatched to any gene: 13. There are 19 residues in the CDR3. CDR1 and CDR2 from the germline V gene are DFQATT and SNEGSKA (reference sequence). The CDR3 protein is CSARAILGTGGARNTEAFF. The CDR3, as DNA: TGCAGTGCTAGAGCCATCCTTGGGACAGGGGGCGCGAGGAACACTGAAGCTTTCTTT.

In this sample, this clonotype turned up a few times. V usage is TRBV7-6 and J usage is TRBJ2-2; no clear D. This CDR3 has 18 residues. CDR1 and CDR2 from the germline V gene are SGHVS and FNYEAQ. The V end lost 5 bases, the J end lost 0 bases, and 19 bases lay between the germline ends. The CDR3 bases are TGTGCCAGCAGCGAACACCCCTCACAAATCGCGAACACCGGGGAGCTGTTTTTT. Amino acid sequence: CASSEHPSQIANTGELFF.

This clonotype turned up a few times. This rearrangement joins TRBV6-5 to TRBJ2-3, with D perhaps TRBD2 (6 bases). CDR1 and CDR2 from the germline V gene are MNHEY and SVGAGI. The CDR3 length is 11 residues. Trimming took 5 bases from V and 8 from J, leaving 8 bases between them. CDR3 residues: CASSGRGTQYF. The CDR3 DNA follows: TGTGCCAGCAGTGGGCGGGGTACGCAGTATTTT.

In its sample, this clonotype was seen a few times. The chain has TRBV27 and TRBJ2-5; 8 positions agree with TRBD2. Gene TRBJ2-1 matches the end of the DNA better, so the J call may be wrong. The CDR3 length is 16 residues. Germline V gene lookup returns CDR1 MNHEY and CDR2 SMNVEV (reference sequence). Here the CDR3 DNA reads TGTGCCAGCAGCTATCCCGGCCCCGGGGGGGCCAATGAGCAGTTCTTC. This codes for CASSYPGPGGANEQFF.

This chain links TRBV20-1 with TRBJ2-3; TRBD1 might be the D (6 bases). Germline assignment: CDR1 DFQATT and CDR2 SNEGSKA (reference sequence). This CDR3 has 16 residues. Trimming stripped 2 bases from V and 2 bases from J, with 17 bases between. As DNA, the CDR3 is TGCAGTGCTAGATTCCCTACAGGGTCGGACACAGATACGCAGTATTTT. This codes for CSARFPTGSDTDTQYF.

This chain connects TRBV6-1 to TRBJ2-7; D gene ambiguous. In germline, CDR1 is MNHNS, CDR2 SASEGT. V gave up 0 bases and J gave up 5 bases, with 5 bases separating them. CDR3 size: 12 residues. Here the CDR3 reads CASSEAGNEQYF. CDR3 coding DNA: TGTGCCAGCAGTGAAGCTGGCAACGAGCAGTACTTC.